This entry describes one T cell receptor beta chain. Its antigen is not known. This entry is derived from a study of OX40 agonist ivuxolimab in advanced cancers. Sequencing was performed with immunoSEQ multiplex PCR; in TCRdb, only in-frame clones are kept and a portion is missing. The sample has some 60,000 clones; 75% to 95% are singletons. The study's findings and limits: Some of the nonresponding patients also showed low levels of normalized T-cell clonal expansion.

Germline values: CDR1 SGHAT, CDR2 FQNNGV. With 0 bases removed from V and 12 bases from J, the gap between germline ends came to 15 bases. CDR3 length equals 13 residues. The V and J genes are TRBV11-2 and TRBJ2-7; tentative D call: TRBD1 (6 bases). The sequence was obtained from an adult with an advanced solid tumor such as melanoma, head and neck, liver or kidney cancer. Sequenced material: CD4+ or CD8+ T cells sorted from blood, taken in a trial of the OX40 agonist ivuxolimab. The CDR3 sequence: CASSLERTVQGYF. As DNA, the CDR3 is TGTGCCAGCAGCTTAGAGAGGACAGTCCAGGGGTACTTC.